The source of this T cell receptor (beta chain) is a study of T-cell memory formation after mild COVID-19. The wider study: TCR clusters were largely donor specific. Study-wide results and limits: Clones that got smaller from day 15 to 85 had even CD4/CD8, while clones growing later tipped toward CD4+. The study detected some responding clones in pre-infection memory, suggesting cross-reactive memory joined.

The TCR alpha and TCR beta cDNA libraries, bearing sample barcodes and UMIs, were generated by 5'RACE using constant-segment primers. TCRdb recomputed calls from the 5' RACE reads with MiXCR, one row per CDR3 protein. The table has about 390,000 distinct CDR3 sequences, under 25% seen once; the top ten hold approximately 12%. This clonotype has only a few counts. What it binds is not known. The CDR3 is made up of 15 amino acids. Germline V lookup: CDR1 SGHTA, CDR2 FQGNSA. V lost 1 base and J lost 3, with 11 bases in between. J is TRBJ2-3 and V is TRBV7-2; D possibly corresponds to TRBD2 (6 bases). The specimen was PBMCs or a T cell subset sorted from them (not recorded which). This receptor was identified in an adult woman who had mild COVID-19 (a few samples of this study predate the infection). Cell type and time point are not known. In nucleotides, the CDR3 is TGTGCCAGCAGCTTAGAAGCTAGCGCGACAGATACGCAGTATTTT. It is translated as CASSLEASATDTQYF.